This TCR beta chain was identified during a study of T cells in Graves' hyperthyroidism and ophthalmopathy. Study results and caveats: In simple terms, a model built on 13 V-J features told ophthalmopathy apart from stable hyperthyroidism.

This clonotype was seen a few times. Its antigen is not known. The germline V gene encodes CDR1 MNHNS and CDR2 SASEGT. V lost 6 bases and J lost 7, with 22 bases in between. This CDR3 comprises 16 residues. Amplification of TCR beta CDR3 regions used RNA as the template. The TCR CDR3 first-round RT-PCR relied on the HTBI primer set. MiXCR was run by TCRdb on the multiplex PCR reads, yielding one entry per CDR3 protein. In the table there are 650,000 to 850,000 distinct CDR3 sequences, over 15% of which are singletons. V and J are TRBV6-1 and TRBJ2-1; maybe TRBD1 (10 bases). The clonotype was recovered from a woman aged 45-65 years with Graves' hyperthyroidism that later progressed to Graves' ophthalmopathy. The sample comprised blood. CDR3 sequence: CASSLTGGLAGNEQFF. CDR3 bases: TGTGCCAGCAGCCTGACAGGGGGCCTAGCGGGGAATGAGCAGTTCTTC.